The next 6 T cell receptor beta chains were all read from a single sample in a study of blood T cells in healthy people across ages. Primers used in a second PCR of roughly 6 to 12 cycles were a sample-barcoded 5' primer and a J-beta primer mix. Each CDR3 protein is one row after TCRdb ran MiXCR on the 5' RACE reads. The table shows 1,500,000 or so distinct CDR3 sequences, with roughly two fifths occurring only once. The sample was blood. The receptors were sampled from a woman aged 18 to 35 in good health.

This sequence joins TRBV27 and TRBJ1-1, with D possibly TRBD1 on 6 matching bases. Trimming shortened V by 4 bases and J by 5 bases, and 17 bases separated the two germline ends. This CDR3 comprises 15 residues. The germline V gene has CDR1 MNHEY and CDR2 SMNVEV (reference sequence). The CDR3 here is CASSSPATGVTEAFF. The CDR3 DNA reads as TGTGCCAGCAGTTCCCCAGCGACAGGAGTAACTGAAGCTTTCTTT.

V is TRBV9 and J is TRBJ1-5; 8 positions agree with TRBD1. The junction had 10 bases not matched to a gene; V was cut back by 3 bases and J by 5 bases. CDR1 is SGDLS, CDR2 YYNGEE, per germline. This CDR3 contains 16 residues. This chain's CDR3 is CASSEGPTGGDQPQHF. CDR3 coding DNA: TGTGCCAGCAGCGAAGGACCTACAGGGGGGGATCAGCCCCAGCATTTT. The variable domain in full, completed from reference TRBV9 and TRBJ1-5, reads DSGVTQTPKHLITATGQRVTLRCSPRSGDLSVYWYQQSLDQGLQFLIQYYNGEERAKGNILERFSAQQFPDLHSELNLSSLELGDSALYFCASSEGPTGGDQPQHFGDGTRLSIL.

CDR3 in DNA: TGTGCCAGCAGTTACGCAACATTTTCTGGGGGGTCCTATGGCTACACCTTC. It is translated as CASSYATFSGGSYGYTF. V usage is TRBV6-5 and J usage is TRBJ1-2; D perhaps matches TRBD1 (5 bases). Looked up from germline, CDR1 is MNHEY and CDR2 is SVGAGI. Trimming left V 2 bases short and J 4 bases short, with 20 bases between. The CDR3 totals 17 residues.

This clonotype has just a few counts. The chain couples TRBV6-1 to TRBJ1-1, with D possibly being TRBD1 (5 bases). The V end lost 6 bases, the J end lost 4 bases, and 15 bases lay between the germline ends. The germline V gene has CDR1 MNHNS and CDR2 SASEGT. The CDR3 runs to 14 residues. The CDR3 DNA reads as TGTGCCAGCAGCCGGGACCAGGGTCCCACTGAAGCTTTCTTT. It is translated as CASSRDQGPTEAFF.

In its sample, this clonotype was seen a few times. The chain carries TRBV20-1 and TRBJ2-3; maybe TRBD2 (6 bases). Germline values: CDR1 DFQATT, CDR2 SNEGSKA (reference sequence). The V and J ends lost 5 bases and 0 bases respectively, with 12 bases between them. CDR3 length: 14 residues. This chain's CDR3 is CSAGGLLSTDTQYF. CDR3 DNA sequence: TGCAGTGCTGGGGGACTCCTCAGCACAGATACGCAGTATTTT.

CDR3 loop: CSARDLTSYNEQFF. CDR3 sequence (DNA): TGCAGTGCTAGAGATCTGACTAGCTACAATGAGCAGTTCTTC. The rearrangement links TRBV20-1 to TRBJ2-1, with D possibly being TRBD2 (6 bases). Looked up from germline, CDR1 is DFQATT and CDR2 is SNEGSKA (reference sequence). The ends were cut back, 0 bases at V and 3 bases at J, with 9 bases in the middle. This CDR3 has 14 residues.